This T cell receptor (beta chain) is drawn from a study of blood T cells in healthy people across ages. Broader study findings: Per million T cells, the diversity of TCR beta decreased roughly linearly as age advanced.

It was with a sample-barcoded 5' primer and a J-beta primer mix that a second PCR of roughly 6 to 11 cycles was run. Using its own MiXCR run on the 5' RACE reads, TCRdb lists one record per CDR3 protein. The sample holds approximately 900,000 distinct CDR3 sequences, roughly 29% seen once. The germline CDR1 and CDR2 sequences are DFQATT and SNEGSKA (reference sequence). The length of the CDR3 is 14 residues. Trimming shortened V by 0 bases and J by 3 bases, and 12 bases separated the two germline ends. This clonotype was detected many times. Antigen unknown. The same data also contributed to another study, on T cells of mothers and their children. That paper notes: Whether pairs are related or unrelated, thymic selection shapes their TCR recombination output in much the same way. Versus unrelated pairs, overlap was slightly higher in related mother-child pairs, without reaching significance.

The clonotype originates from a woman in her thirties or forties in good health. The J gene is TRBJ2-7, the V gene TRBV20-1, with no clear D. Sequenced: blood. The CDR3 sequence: CSARDFSGFYEQYF. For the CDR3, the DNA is TGCAGTGCTAGAGATTTTAGTGGCTTCTACGAGCAGTACTTC.